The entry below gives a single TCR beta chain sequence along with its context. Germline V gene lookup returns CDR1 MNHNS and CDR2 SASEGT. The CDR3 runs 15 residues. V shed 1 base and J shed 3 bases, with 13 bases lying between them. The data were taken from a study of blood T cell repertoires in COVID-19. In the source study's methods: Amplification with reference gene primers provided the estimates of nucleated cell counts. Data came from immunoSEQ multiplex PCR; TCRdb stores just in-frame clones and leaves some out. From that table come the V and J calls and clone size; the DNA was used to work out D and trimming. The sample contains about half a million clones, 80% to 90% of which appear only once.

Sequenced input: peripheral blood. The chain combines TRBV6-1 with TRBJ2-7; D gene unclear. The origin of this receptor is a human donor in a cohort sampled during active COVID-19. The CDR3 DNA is TGTGCCAGCAGTGAAGGGAGAGGCGGAATCTACGAGCAGTACTTC. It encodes CASSEGRGGIYEQYF.